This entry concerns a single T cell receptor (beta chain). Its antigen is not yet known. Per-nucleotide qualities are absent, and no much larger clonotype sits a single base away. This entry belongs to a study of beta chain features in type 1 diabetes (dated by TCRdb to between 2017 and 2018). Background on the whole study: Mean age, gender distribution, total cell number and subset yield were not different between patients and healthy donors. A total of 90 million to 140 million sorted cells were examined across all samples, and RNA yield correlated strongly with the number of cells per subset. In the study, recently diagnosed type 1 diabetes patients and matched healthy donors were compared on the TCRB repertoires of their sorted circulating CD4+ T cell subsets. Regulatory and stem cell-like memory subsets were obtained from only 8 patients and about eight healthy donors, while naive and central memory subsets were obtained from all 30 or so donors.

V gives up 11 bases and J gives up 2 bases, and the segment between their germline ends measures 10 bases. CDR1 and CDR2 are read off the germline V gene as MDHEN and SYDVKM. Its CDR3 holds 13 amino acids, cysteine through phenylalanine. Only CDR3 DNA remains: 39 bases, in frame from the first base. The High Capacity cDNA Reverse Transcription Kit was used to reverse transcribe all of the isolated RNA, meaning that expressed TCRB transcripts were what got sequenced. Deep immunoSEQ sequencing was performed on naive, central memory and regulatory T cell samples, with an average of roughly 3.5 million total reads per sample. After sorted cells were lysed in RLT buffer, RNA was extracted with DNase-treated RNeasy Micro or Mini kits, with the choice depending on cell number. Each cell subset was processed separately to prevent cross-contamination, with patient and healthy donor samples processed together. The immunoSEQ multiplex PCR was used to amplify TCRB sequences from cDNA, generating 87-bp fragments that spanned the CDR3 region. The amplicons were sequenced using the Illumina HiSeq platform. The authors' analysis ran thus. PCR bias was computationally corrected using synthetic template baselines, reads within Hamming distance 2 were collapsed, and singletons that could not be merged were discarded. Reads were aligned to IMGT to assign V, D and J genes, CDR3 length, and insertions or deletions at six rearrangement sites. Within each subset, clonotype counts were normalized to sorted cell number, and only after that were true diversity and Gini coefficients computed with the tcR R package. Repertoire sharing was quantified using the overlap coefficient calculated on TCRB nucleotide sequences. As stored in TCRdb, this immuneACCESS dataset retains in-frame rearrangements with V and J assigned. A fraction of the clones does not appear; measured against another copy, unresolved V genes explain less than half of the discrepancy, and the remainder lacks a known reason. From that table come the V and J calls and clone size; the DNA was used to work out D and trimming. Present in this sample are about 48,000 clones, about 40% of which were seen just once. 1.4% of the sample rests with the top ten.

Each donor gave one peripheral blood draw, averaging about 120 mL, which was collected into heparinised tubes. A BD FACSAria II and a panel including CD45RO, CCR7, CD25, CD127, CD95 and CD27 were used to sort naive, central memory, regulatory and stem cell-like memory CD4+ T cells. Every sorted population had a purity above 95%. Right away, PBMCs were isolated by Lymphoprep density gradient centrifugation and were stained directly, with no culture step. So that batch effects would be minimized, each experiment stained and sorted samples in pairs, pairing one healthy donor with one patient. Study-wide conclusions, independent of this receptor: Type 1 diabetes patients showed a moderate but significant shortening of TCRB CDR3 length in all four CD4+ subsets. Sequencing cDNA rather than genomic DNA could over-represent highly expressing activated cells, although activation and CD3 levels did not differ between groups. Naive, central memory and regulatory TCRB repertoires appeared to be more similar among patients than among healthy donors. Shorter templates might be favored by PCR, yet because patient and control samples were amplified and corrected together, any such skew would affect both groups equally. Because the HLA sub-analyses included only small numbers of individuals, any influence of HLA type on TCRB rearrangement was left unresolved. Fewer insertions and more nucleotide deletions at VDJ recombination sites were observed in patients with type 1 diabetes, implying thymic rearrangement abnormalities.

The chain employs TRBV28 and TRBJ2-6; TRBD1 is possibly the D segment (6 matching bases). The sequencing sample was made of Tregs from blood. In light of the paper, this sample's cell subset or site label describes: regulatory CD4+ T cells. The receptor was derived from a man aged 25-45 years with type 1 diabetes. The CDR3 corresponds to CALGDTGANVLTF. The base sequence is TGTGCCCTGGGGGACACTGGGGCCAACGTCCTGACTTTC.